A selection of T cell receptor beta chains follows, all from one sample in a study of regulatory T cells in long-lasting Graves disease. TCRdb reanalysed the multiplex PCR reads using MiXCR and keeps one entry per CDR3 protein. The sample yields hundreds of thousands of distinct CDR3 sequences, 15% to 20% seen once. The sample here was peripheral blood mononuclear cells (PBMCs), taken at new diagnosis, from a patient treated with antithyroid drugs. These receptor sequences come from a female donor with Graves disease. Both conserved end residues are part of each CDR3. The D gene is left open where the match is weak. Expanded clones are given a class, and other clones once, few, many or no size at all.

TRBV29-1	TRBJ2-7	many	.	CSVVARDSSYEQYF	TGCAGCGTTGTAGCCCGGGACTCCTCATACGAGCAGTACTTC
TRBV20-1	TRBJ2-7	few	TRBD1	CSAAEMDRAHLEQYF	TGCAGTGCCGCGGAGATGGACAGGGCTCACCTGGAGCAGTACTTC
TRBV29-1	TRBJ2-7	few	TRBD1	CSVSGGPLYEQYF	TGCAGCGTATCAGGGGGACCGCTCTACGAGCAGTACTTC
TRBV2	TRBJ2-7	many	TRBD1	CASSEGPRGTVYEQYF	TGTGCCAGCAGTGAAGGGCCCCGTGGGACAGTCTACGAGCAGTACTTC
TRBV3-1	TRBJ2-5	many	.	CASSQGSAQYF	TGTGCCAGCAGCCAAGGAAGCGCCCAGTACTTC
TRBV11-2	TRBJ2-5	many	.	CASSLGTLGETQYF	TGTGCCAGCAGCTTAGGAACCCTGGGTGAGACCCAGTACTTC
TRBV19	TRBJ2-3	.	TRBD2	CASSISLRLAGRIGDTQYF	TGTGCCAGTAGTATTAGTTTGAGACTAGCGGGCCGAATTGGGGATACGCAGTATTTT
TRBV20-1	TRBJ2-1	.	TRBD1	CSAGRQGPGNEQFF	TGCAGTGCGGGAAGACAGGGGCCGGGCAATGAGCAGTTCTTC
TRBV19	TRBJ2-5	.	TRBD1	CASSKTGGGQETQYF	TGTGCCAGTAGTAAAACAGGGGGCGGCCAAGAGACCCAGTACTTC
TRBV6-5	TRBJ1-1	few	.	CASSYSIAEAFF	TGTGCCAGCAGTTACTCGATCGCTGAAGCTTTCTTT
TRBV3-1	TRBJ2-2	many	.	CASSQERVSSNTGELFF	TGTGCCAGCAGCCAAGAGAGGGTATCCTCGAACACCGGGGAGCTGTTTTTT
TRBV20-1	TRBJ2-7	many	.	CSASGLAPYEQYF	TGCAGTGCTAGTGGGCTAGCGCCCTACGAGCAGTACTTC
TRBV12-3/TRBV12-4	TRBJ1-1	many	.	CASSSNGWSSTEAFF	TGTGCCAGCAGCTCCAATGGGTGGTCCTCGACTGAAGCTTTCTTT
TRBV7-6	TRBJ1-3	many	.	CASSWGRQENTIYF	TGTGCCAGCAGCTGGGGTCGTCAAGAAAACACCATATATTTT
TRBV5-1	TRBJ2-2	.	.	CASSLTPLGGVTGELFF	TGCGCCAGCAGCTTAACCCCCCTCGGAGGGGTAACCGGGGAGCTGTTTTTT
TRBV28	TRBJ2-5	many	.	CATVTPAETQYF	TGTGCCACCGTAACCCCCGCGGAGACCCAGTACTTC
TRBV18	TRBJ1-2	.	TRBD1	CASSPDRGSDGYTF	TGTGCCAGCTCACCAGACAGGGGGTCGGATGGCTACACCTTC
TRBV19	TRBJ1-5	many	.	CASSMSAGISNQPQHF	TGTGCCAGTAGTATGTCGGCAGGGATAAGCAATCAGCCCCAGCATTTT
TRBV6-1	TRBJ2-5	many	.	CASTPLGEETQYF	TGTGCCAGCACCCCCTTGGGGGAAGAGACCCAGTACTTC
TRBV2	TRBJ2-5	many	.	CASKGSGVGLETQYF	TGTGCCAGCAAAGGCTCAGGAGTGGGCTTAGAGACCCAGTACTTC
TRBV28	TRBJ2-7	many	TRBD1	CASKGGQGPNEQYF	TGTGCCAGCAAAGGGGGACAGGGCCCCAACGAGCAGTACTTC
TRBV19	TRBJ1-5	many	.	CASSILRAEAIQPQHF	TGTGCCAGTAGTATTTTGCGGGCGGAGGCGATTCAGCCCCAGCATTTT
TRBV7-9	TRBJ2-7	few	.	CASSSQTSYYEQYF	TGTGCCAGCAGCTCCCAGACTAGTTACTACGAGCAGTACTTC
TRBV10-3	TRBJ2-7	many	.	CAISDGQGVYEQYF	TGTGCCATCAGTGACGGGCAAGGAGTATACGAGCAGTACTTC
TRBV11-1	TRBJ2-7	many	.	CASSLGLEGPYEQYF	TGTGCCAGCAGCTTAGGTCTAGAGGGACCCTACGAGCAGTACTTC
TRBV6-4	TRBJ2-3	.	.	CASSDSGHALTDTQYF	TGTGCCAGCAGTGACTCCGGGCACGCACTCACAGATACGCAGTATTTT
TRBV7-8	TRBJ2-7	many	TRBD2	CASSLDLTSGITVAYEQYF	TGTGCCAGCAGCTTAGACCTGACTAGCGGGATAACCGTAGCCTACGAGCAGTACTTC
TRBV5-6	TRBJ1-1	many	.	CASSFITRLNTEAFF	TGTGCCAGCAGCTTCATTACACGGCTGAACACTGAAGCTTTCTTT
TRBV20-1	TRBJ2-5	many	TRBD2	CSARGWGREGRETQYF	TGCAGTGCCAGGGGCTGGGGGCGGGAGGGCCGGGAGACCCAGTACTTC
TRBV12-5	TRBJ2-3	many	TRBD1	CASGSPTGDPTDTQYF	TGTGCTAGTGGTTCGCCCACAGGGGACCCCACAGATACGCAGTATTTT
TRBV11-3	TRBJ2-7	.	TRBD1	CASSEDRDYEQYF	TGTGCCAGCAGTGAGGACAGGGACTACGAGCAGTACTTC
TRBV5-1	TRBJ2-7	many	.	CASSPGAQSSYEQYF	TGCGCCAGCAGCCCGGGGGCCCAGAGCTCCTACGAGCAGTACTTC
TRBV5-5	TRBJ2-2	many	.	CASTLDLRYTGELFF	TGTGCCAGCACCCTGGACCTGCGTTACACCGGGGAGCTGTTTTTT
TRBV2	TRBJ2-5	few	.	CASTPSQETQYF	TGTGCCAGCACGCCCTCGCAAGAGACCCAGTACTTC
TRBV2	TRBJ2-1	many	TRBD1	CASRRGGLGTHEQFF	TGTGCCAGCAGAAGAGGGGGCTTAGGGACCCATGAGCAGTTCTTC
TRBV7-2	TRBJ2-5	few	TRBD2	CVSSLVGGSWQETQYF	TGTGTCAGCAGCTTAGTTGGCGGGAGTTGGCAAGAGACCCAGTACTTC
TRBV6-1	TRBJ2-5	.	.	CASSSLNFKGTQYF	TGTGCCAGCAGCTCTCTGAACTTCAAGGGGACCCAGTACTTC
TRBV18	TRBJ2-3	.	.	CASSPGVTSTDTQYF	TGTGCCAGCTCACCAGGCGTCACTAGCACAGATACGCAGTATTTT
TRBV28	TRBJ2-1	many	TRBD1	CASSTTGTGVYNEQFF	TGTGCCAGCAGTACTACCGGGACAGGGGTTTACAATGAGCAGTTCTTC
TRBV4-1	TRBJ1-1	few	.	CASSQERLRTANTEAFF	TGCGCCAGCAGCCAAGAGAGGCTTCGGACAGCTAACACTGAAGCTTTCTTT
TRBV9	TRBJ2-7	few	.	CASSGVGPAGEQYF	TGTGCCAGCAGCGGGGTCGGACCCGCGGGCGAGCAGTACTTC
TRBV27	TRBJ2-7	many	TRBD2	CASSPRPSGLYEQYF	TGTGCCAGCAGTCCGAGGCCTAGCGGCCTCTACGAGCAGTACTTC
TRBV20-1	TRBJ2-2	.	TRBD2	CSAILSGSVGELFF	TGCAGTGCAATACTTAGCGGGAGTGTCGGGGAGCTGTTTTTT
TRBV10-1	TRBJ2-1	.	TRBD2	CASPPVWVAGWYNEQFF	TGCGCCAGCCCCCCCGTGTGGGTAGCGGGTTGGTACAATGAGCAGTTCTTC
TRBV11-2	TRBJ2-7	.	TRBD1	CASSLLWTGNDEQYF	TGTGCCAGCAGCTTACTCTGGACAGGGAACGACGAGCAGTACTTC
TRBV14	TRBJ2-6	.	.	CASSQYSTSGANVLTF	TGTGCCAGCAGCCAATACAGCACCTCTGGGGCCAACGTCCTGACTTTC
TRBV12-3/TRBV12-4	TRBJ2-7	.	.	CASSGANRQFYEQYF	TGTGCCAGCAGTGGGGCTAACAGACAATTCTACGAGCAGTACTTC
TRBV24-1	TRBJ2-7	many	.	CATSAEGAIYEQYF	TGTGCCACCAGTGCCGAAGGGGCCATCTACGAGCAGTACTTC